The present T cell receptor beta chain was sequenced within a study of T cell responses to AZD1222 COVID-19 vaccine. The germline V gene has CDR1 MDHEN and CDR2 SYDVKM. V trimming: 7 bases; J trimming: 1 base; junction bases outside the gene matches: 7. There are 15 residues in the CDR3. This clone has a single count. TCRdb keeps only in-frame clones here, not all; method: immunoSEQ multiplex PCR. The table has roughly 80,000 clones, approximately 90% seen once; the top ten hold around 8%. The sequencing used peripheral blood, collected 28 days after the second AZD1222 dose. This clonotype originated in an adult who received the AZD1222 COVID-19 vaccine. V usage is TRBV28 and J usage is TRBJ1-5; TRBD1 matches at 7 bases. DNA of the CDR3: TGTGCCAGCACCACCCCACAGGGGAGCAATCAGCCCCAGCATTTT. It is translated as CASTTPQGSNQPQHF.